This TCR beta chain was found in a study of control samples from healthy donors and cancer patients. Method: immunoSEQ multiplex PCR; TCRdb's copy keeps in-frame clones and lacks some. The table lists over 150,000 clones, around 90% of them singletons, with over 1.1% in the top ten. This clone was counted a single time. This same CDR3 is encoded by further DNA sequences in the sample. J lost 0 bases, V lost 1 base, and 6 bases had no gene match. The CDR3 has 18 amino acids. Germline CDR1 SGHRS, CDR2 YFSETQ. The V call is TRBV5-1, the J call TRBJ2-1, with 11 bases identical to TRBD2. The sequence came from a man aged 25 to 40 in good health. Sequenced sample: blood. The CDR3 here is CASSLRLAGGSSYNEQFF. The CDR3 DNA reads as TGCGCCAGCAGCTTGCGGCTAGCGGGGGGAAGCTCCTACAATGAGCAGTTCTTC.